The clone carrying this T cell receptor (beta chain) was picked up many times. No antigen is known for it. For TCRbeta, the library was prepared with unique molecular identifiers. TCRdb re-derived calls from the PCR reads in MiXCR, one entry per CDR3 protein. Of about 290,000 distinct CDR3 sequences in the sample, roughly 8.2% were seen once. Trimming took off 2 bases at V and 5 bases at J, with 9 bases between the two ends. From germline, CDR1 is WNHNN and CDR2 SYGVQD (reference sequence). CDR3 length equals 14 residues. The data were obtained in a study of T-cell reconstitution after alpha-beta-depleted transplantation in children. Study results and caveats: T-cell counts and diversity at one year post-transplant came mainly from newly produced T cells. Reported findings indicate that, about two months after transplant, alpha-beta T cells came from several hundred expanded clones, which were derived from non-depleted graft cells.

V usage is TRBV10-1 and J usage is TRBJ2-2; D is uncertain. Sequences were derived from peripheral blood, sampled 360 days after TCRalphabeta/CD19-depleted stem cell transplant. The origin of this receptor is a female patient aged 2 to 10 who had a stem cell transplant for Fanconi anemia, so the T cells may come from the graft donor. CDR3 residues: CASSEGSHTGELFF. For the CDR3, the DNA is TGCGCCAGCAGTGAGGGCAGTCATACCGGGGAGCTGTTTTTT.